These 27 T cell receptor beta chains came from one sample sequenced in a study of beta chain features in type 1 diabetes (dated by TCRdb to the late 2010s). Library method: the immunoSEQ multiplex PCR assay. The entire isolated RNA was reverse transcribed using the High Capacity cDNA Reverse Transcription Kit, and thus expressed TCRB transcripts were sequenced. This immuneACCESS table, as held by TCRdb, lists in-frame sequences with V and J called but not all clones. Of the missing ones, under half trace to an unresolved V gene in checked studies; the others have no known cause. Here the sample has nearly 250,000 clones; 68% occur a single time. The ten largest clones capture around 0.057% of the sample. The sequencing input was naive CD4+ T cells from blood. The sample's cell subset or site label, in plain terms: true naive CD4+ T cells. These TCRs come from a man aged 25 to 45 in good health.

V usage is TRBV5-6 and J usage is TRBJ1-6; TRBD1 aligns across 7 bases. The CDR3 spans 15 residues. Looked up from germline, CDR1 is SGHDT and CDR2 is YYEEEE. Trimming at V came to 1 base and at J to 10 bases, leaving 8 bases not matched to a gene. The CDR3 spells CASSLRQGFSSPLHF. The CDR3, as DNA: TGTGCCAGCAGCTTGCGACAGGGTTTTTCCTCACCCCTCCACTTT. Filled out from reference TRBV5-6 and TRBJ1-6, the complete variable domain reads DAGVTQSPTHLIKTRGQQVTLRCSPKSGHDTVSWYQQALGQGPQFIFQYYEEEERQRGNFPDRFSGHQFPNYSSELNVNALLLGDSALYLCASSLRQGFSSPLHFGNGTRLTVT.

The chain recombines TRBV28 with TRBJ1-5; D gene ambiguous. Trimming removed 2 bases at V and 5 bases at J, with 7 bases between. CDR1 and CDR2 from the germline V gene are MDHEN and SYDVKM. The CDR3 runs to 13 residues. CDR3 sequence (DNA): TGTGCCAGCAGTTTACGGCGGGATCAGCCCCAGCATTTT. It encodes CASSLRRDQPQHF.

J is TRBJ1-3 and V is TRBV29-1, with D possibly TRBD1 on 5 matching bases. This CDR3 has 12 amino acids. Germline V lookup: CDR1 SQVTM, CDR2 ANQGSEA. Trimming took 3 bases from V and 2 from J, leaving 5 bases between them. As DNA, the CDR3 is TGCAGCGTTGAGGGGGCTGGAAACACCATATATTTT. Translating gives CSVEGAGNTIYF.

This chain joins TRBV13 and TRBJ2-6; D not resolved. The CDR3 is made up of 15 amino acids. V was cut by 3 bases and J by 0 bases, with 6 bases left in between. From germline, CDR1 is PRHDT and CDR2 FYEKMQ (reference sequence). In DNA form, the CDR3 reads TGTGCCAGCAGCTTCGTCCCCTCTGGGGCCAACGTCCTGACTTTC. Translated, it gives CASSFVPSGANVLTF.

This clone came up a few times. At one end the junction does not follow the germline gene, possibly because of a read error. This chain joins TRBV2 and TRBJ2-5; D possibly corresponds to TRBD2 (5 bases). The CDR3 runs 16 residues. CDR1 and CDR2 from the germline V gene are SNHLY and FYNNEI. For the CDR3, the DNA is TGTGCCAGCAGCGAAGCGGTCTCCCTACCGGGGGAGACCCAGTACTTC. This sequence encodes CASSEAVSLPGETQYF.

Regarding this clone: One end of the junction is discordant with germline, which a read error may explain. This chain connects TRBV7-2 to TRBJ2-3; 13 bases fit TRBD2. The CDR3 is made up of 16 amino acids. CDR1 is SGHTA, CDR2 FQGNSA, per germline. The CDR3 sequence is CASSLGLAGAPDTQYF. The DNA for the CDR3 is TGTGCCAGCAGTTTAGGACTAGCGGGAGCTCCAGATACGCAGTATTTT.

The rearrangement links TRBV9 to TRBJ2-1; D may correspond to TRBD1 or TRBD2 (5 bases each). Between the trimmed V and J ends, which lost 4 bases and 4 bases, there was a span of 12 bases. The germline gives CDR1 SGDLS, CDR2 YYNGEE. The CDR3 covers 14 residues. This CDR3 reads CASSYRDQYNEQFF. In DNA, the CDR3 is TGTGCCAGCAGCTACCGGGACCAGTACAATGAGCAGTTCTTC. The whole variable domain, remainder taken from reference TRBV9 and TRBJ2-1, is DSGVTQTPKHLITATGQRVTLRCSPRSGDLSVYWYQQSLDQGLQFLIQYYNGEERAKGNILERFSAQQFPDLHSELNLSSLELGDSALYFCASSYRDQYNEQFFGPGTRLTVL.

The V gene is TRBV7-2, the J gene TRBJ2-3; 12 bases fit TRBD2. CDR1 is SGHTA and CDR2 is FQGNSA in the germline V gene. The ends lost 5 bases at V and 6 bases at J; junction bases unmatched: 9. The CDR3 is 16 amino acids. The DNA for the CDR3 is TGTGCCAGCAGCCCCCGGACTAGCGGGGTTGGTGATACGCAGTATTTT. Translation gives CASSPRTSGVGDTQYF.

V and J are TRBV19 and TRBJ2-4; 7 nucleotides agree with TRBD2. Germline V gene lookup returns CDR1 LNHDA and CDR2 SQIVND (reference sequence). The CDR3 runs 16 residues. V shed 2 bases and J 7 bases; nucleotides not matched to a gene: 11. The chain's CDR3 is CASSIQGLAGGNIQYF. CDR3 nucleotides: TGTGCCAGTAGTATACAAGGACTCGCCGGGGGGAACATTCAGTACTTC.

This clone occurred once. V usage is TRBV18 and J usage is TRBJ2-7; D unclear. The CDR3 has 13 amino acids. The germline V and J ends were trimmed by 1 base and 7 bases, with 11 bases remaining between them. Looked up from germline, CDR1 is KGHSH and CDR2 is LQKENI. The CDR3 is CASSPRRGEEQYF. Written as DNA, the CDR3 is TGTGCCAGCTCACCACGAAGAGGAGAGGAGCAGTACTTC.

This chain joins TRBV29-1 and TRBJ1-3; D is perhaps TRBD1 (5 bases). CDR1 is SQVTM, CDR2 ANQGSEA, per germline. This CDR3 comprises 13 residues. Deletions cut 4 bases from V and 0 bases from J, with 7 bases between. The CDR3 reads CSVGQNSGNTIYF. CDR3 in DNA: TGCAGCGTTGGACAGAACTCTGGAAACACCATATATTTT.

This clone came up a few times. The gene calls are TRBV7-2 and TRBJ2-5; 9 nucleotides agree with TRBD2. Unmatched junction bases numbered 4, after V lost 5 bases and J lost 3 bases. The germline CDR1 and CDR2 sequences are SGHTA and FQGNSA. There are 14 residues in the CDR3. The CDR3: CASSLGLAKETQYF. The CDR3 region has the DNA TGTGCCAGCAGCCTAGGACTAGCGAAAGAGACCCAGTACTTC.

This clone was recorded a few times. This chain connects TRBV23-1 to TRBJ2-7, with D possibly matching TRBD2 (5 bases). TRBV23-1 belongs to the ORF category, with a function that is uncertain. Trimming removed 2 bases at V and 9 bases at J, with 8 bases between. The CDR3 contains 11 residues. The CDR3 DNA is TGCGCCAGCAGTCAAGGGCTAGCGCAGTACTTC. Its translation is CASSQGLAQYF.

The V and J genes are TRBV18 and TRBJ2-5, with 9 bases identical to TRBD1. The J segment lost 4 bases and the V segment lost 1 base, leaving 7 bases of the junction unmatched. There are 16 residues in the CDR3. The V gene's germline CDR1 is KGHSH and CDR2 LQKENI. Written as DNA, the CDR3 is TGTGCCAGCTCACCACTGCCGGGACAGGGAGCAGAGACCCAGTACTTC. It is translated as CASSPLPGQGAETQYF.

This clone was seen a few times. The chain uses TRBV25-1 and TRBJ1-5; D is undetermined. V gave up 6 bases and J gave up 0 bases, with 12 bases separating them. Looked up from germline, CDR1 is MGHDK and CDR2 is SYGVNS. This CDR3 has 15 residues. The CDR3 protein is CASSPGGYSNQPQHF. CDR3 nucleotides: TGTGCCAGCAGCCCGGGAGGCTATAGCAATCAGCCCCAGCATTTT.

The CDR3, as DNA: TGCAGCGTCGCGGGCCTAGCGGGGACTAGCACAGATACGCAGTATTTT. Its translation: CSVAGLAGTSTDTQYF. The rearrangement uses TRBV29-1 and TRBJ2-3, with TRBD2 identical over 9 bases. The germline CDR1 and CDR2 sequences are SQVTM and ANQGSEA. The V gene end was trimmed by 6 bases and the J gene end by 0 bases; junction bases not matched to a gene: 10. This CDR3 is built from 16 residues.

The chain recombines TRBV7-7 with TRBJ2-1, with 8 bases fitting TRBD2. V shed 1 base and J 8 bases; nucleotides not matched to a gene: 7. The CDR3 totals 15 residues. CDR1 SSHAT and CDR2 FNYEAQ come from the germline V gene (reference sequence). The CDR3, as DNA: TGTGCCAGCAGCTTAGATGGCGGGAGGTTCGATGAGCAGTTCTTC. Translated, it gives CASSLDGGRFDEQFF. Looking up the rest from reference TRBV7-7 and TRBJ2-1 gives the full variable domain: GAGVSQSPRYKVTKRGQDVTLRCDPISSHATLYWYQQALGQGPEFLTYFNYEAQPDKSGLPSDRFSAERPEGSISTLTIQRTEQRDSAMYRCASSLDGGRFDEQFFGPGTRLTVL.

This clone was observed once. The chain employs TRBV2 and TRBJ2-1; D ambiguous. CDR1 and CDR2 from the germline V gene are SNHLY and FYNNEI. This CDR3 is built from 10 residues. Trimming left V 3 bases short and J 9 bases short, with 3 bases between. CDR3 in DNA: TGTGCCAGCAGTGATGGTGAGCAGTTCTTC. Amino acids: CASSDGEQFF.

This clone was observed a few times. Other DNA sequences within the sample encode an identical CDR3. This chain links TRBV6-1 with TRBJ2-5; D unclear. The germline V and J ends were trimmed by 3 bases and 5 bases, with 1 base remaining between them. Germline values: CDR1 MNHNS, CDR2 SASEGT. There are 10 residues in the CDR3. CDR3 bases: TGTGCCAGCAGTGAGGAGACCCAGTACTTC. Its translation: CASSEETQYF.

J is TRBJ2-3 and V is TRBV30; 14 nucleotides line up with TRBD2. V lost 2 bases and J lost 5; bases outside the gene matches: 6. This CDR3 comprises 16 residues. Germline values: CDR1 GTSNPN, CDR2 SVGIG (reference sequence). CDR3 DNA sequence: TGTGCCTGGAGTCCGAGACTAGCGGGGGGGCGAGATACGCAGTATTTT. This translates into CAWSPRLAGGRDTQYF. The full variable domain, rest sourced from reference TRBV30 and TRBJ2-3, is SQTIHQWPATLVQPVGSPLSLECTVEGTSNPNLYWYRQAAGRGLQLLFYSVGIGQISSEVPQNLSASRPQDRQFILSSKKLLLSDSGFYLCAWSPRLAGGRDTQYFGPGTRLTVL.

CDR3 coding DNA: TGTGCCAGCAGCTCTATATCAACAAACACCGCTACCTACGAGCAGTACTTC. The encoded protein is CASSSISTNTATYEQYF. The chain employs TRBV11-2 and TRBJ2-7; no reliable D call. The CDR3 length is 17 residues. Germline V gene lookup returns CDR1 SGHAT and CDR2 FQNNGV. V gave up 4 bases and J gave up 2 bases, with 21 bases separating them.

The V call is TRBV5-1, the J call TRBJ2-3; the match to TRBD2 covers 7 bases. The length of the CDR3 is 16 residues. CDR1 and CDR2 (germline): SGHRS, YFSETQ. V dropped 4 bases and J dropped 0; count of bases not matched to a gene: 8. The CDR3 nucleotides read TGCGCCAGCAGCCTGGCTAGCGGCACAAGCACAGATACGCAGTATTTT. Translating gives CASSLASGTSTDTQYF.

V gene TRBV30 combines with J gene TRBJ1-6, with TRBD1 identical over 8 bases. This CDR3 is built from 14 residues. Germline V gives CDR1 GTSNPN, CDR2 SVGIG (reference sequence). V gave up 0 bases and J gave up 10 bases; unmatched junction bases: 5. CDR3 residues: CAWSVQGGDSPLHF. The CDR3 coding sequence is TGTGCCTGGAGTGTACAGGGGGGGGACTCACCCCTCCACTTT.

J is TRBJ2-7 and V is TRBV2; unclear D gene. Germline V CDR1 and CDR2: SNHLY, FYNNEI. The V and J ends lost 2 bases and 2 bases respectively, with 7 bases between them. CDR3 length: 13 amino acids. CDR3 nucleotides: TGTGCCAGCAGTGAACGGCGACCCTACGAGCAGTACTTC. Its protein is CASSERRPYEQYF.

V usage is TRBV9 and J usage is TRBJ2-3; 8 positions agree with TRBD2. CDR1 is SGDLS, CDR2 YYNGEE, per germline. Unmatched junction bases numbered 8, after V lost 2 bases and J lost 0 bases. This CDR3 comprises 17 residues. CDR3 bases: TGTGCCAGCAGCGTTACTAGCGGTAAGAGGAGCACAGATACGCAGTATTTT. Translation gives CASSVTSGKRSTDTQYF.

This chain connects TRBV28 to TRBJ2-7, with 7 bases identical to TRBD2. The trim removed 5 bases at V and 5 bases at J, leaving 18 bases unmatched. Germline-derived CDR1 and CDR2 are MDHEN and SYDVKM. The CDR3 runs 17 residues. CDR3 bases: TGTGCCAGCAGTACAACCCCCTGGGGGGAGGGCCTGAACGAGCAGTACTTC. It translates to CASSTTPWGEGLNEQYF.

The chain employs TRBV30 and TRBJ2-1; possibly TRBD1 for D (6 bases). CDR3 length: 14 residues. Germline loops: CDR1 GTSNPN, CDR2 SVGIG (reference sequence). V was shortened by 5 bases and J by 2 bases, with 13 bases between the two germline ends. This CDR3 is CAWDNREPYNEQFF. The CDR3 nucleotides read TGTGCCTGGGATAACAGGGAACCCTACAATGAGCAGTTCTTC.